A single sample is the source of the 7 T cell receptor beta chains below, sequenced in a study of cytomegalovirus exposure and HLA in healthy donors. Primers included in the PCR were 60 Vbeta and 13 Jbeta primers. Measured with immunoSEQ multiplex PCR; TCRdb has only the in-frame clones, and not every one. The table records 95,000 to 100,000 clones, 75% of them present only once. Sequencing was done on a sample of PBMCs. All receptors derive from a man in his fifties in good health and CMV-seronegative.

The CDR3 DNA sequence: TGTGCCAGCAGCTCCGGGACTAGCACAGCGGAGACCCAGTACTTC. Translated: CASSSGTSTAETQYF. This chain connects TRBV7-6 to TRBJ2-5; TRBD2 aligns across 9 bases. Per the germline V gene, CDR1 is SGHVS and CDR2 is FNYEAQ. The CDR3 runs to 15 residues. Trimming cost V 4 bases and J 5 bases; bases outside gene matches: 8.

The rearrangement uses TRBV5-1 and TRBJ1-4; D is perhaps TRBD1 (5 bases). Germline lookup yields CDR1 SGHRS and CDR2 YFSETQ. V was trimmed by 4 bases and J by 4 bases, leaving 8 bases between them. The CDR3 is 13 residues long. This chain's CDR3 is CASSAGLNEKLFF. CDR3 DNA sequence: TGCGCCAGCAGCGCGGGGCTTAATGAAAAACTGTTTTTT.

The chain carries TRBV10-2 and TRBJ2-3, with unresolved D. CDR3 length: 14 amino acids. Trimming removed 4 bases at V and 0 bases at J, with 8 bases between. The germline V gene has CDR1 WSHSY and CDR2 SAAADI. The CDR3 spells CASSGRLSTDTQYF. CDR3 coding DNA: TGCGCCAGCAGTGGGAGACTGAGCACAGATACGCAGTATTTT.

The gene calls are TRBV29-1 and TRBJ2-1; 7 bases are a match to TRBD2. The V gene end was trimmed by 3 bases and the J gene end by 1 base; junction bases not matched to a gene: 6. Germline V gene sequence: CDR1 SQVTM, CDR2 ANQGSEA. The CDR3 sequence is 15 residues long. In DNA form, the CDR3 reads TGCAGCGTTGATGTGGGGGGGGGTTCCTACAATGAGCAGTTCTTC. This translates into CSVDVGGGSYNEQFF.

Comments on this clone: A read error may produce the germline difference seen at one junction end. The same CDR3 is also encoded by other DNA sequences in this sample. In nucleotides, the CDR3 is TGTGCCAGTAGCTCGGACAACAATCAACCCCAGCATTTT. As protein: CASSSDNNQPQHF. The chain joins TRBV19 to TRBJ1-5; D might be TRBD1 (5 bases). The CDR3 spans 13 residues. Germline V gene data show CDR1 as LNHDA and CDR2 as SQIVND (reference sequence).

The chain recombines TRBV6-5 with TRBJ1-1, with 11 bases aligning to TRBD1. Germline V gene data show CDR1 as MNHEY and CDR2 as SVGAGI. V was pared by 7 bases and J by 4 bases, with 2 bases of the junction left unmatched. The CDR3 extends over 13 amino acids. CDR3 sequence: CASKGQGATEAFF. CDR3 DNA: TGTGCCAGCAAAGGACAGGGGGCCACTGAAGCTTTCTTT.

The CDR3 nucleotides read TGTGCCAGCAGTTTTGACAGGGGAGGTGGCTACGAGCAGTACTTC. Translation gives CASSFDRGGGYEQYF. This sequence joins TRBV28 and TRBJ2-5, with 8 nucleotides matching TRBD1. The J call may be mistaken, given a closer DNA end match to TRBJ2-7. Germline V gene data show CDR1 as MDHEN and CDR2 as SYDVKM. The CDR3 length is 15 residues.